Listed here is a single T cell receptor (beta chain). The data derive from a study of blood T cell repertoires in COVID-19. The wider study: Whether acute or convalescent, the COVID-19 samples came from the United States, Italy and Spain. PBMCs, B-cell-depleted T cells, or T cells provided the cDNA or gDNA that made up the material.

As originally analysed: The assay estimated nucleated cells by amplifying reference gene primers. Repertoires were generated with immunoSEQ multiplex PCR, while TCRdb's copy carries only in-frame clones and drops some. That table is the source of V, J and clone size, and D and trimming were worked out from the DNA. In the table there are under 75,000 clones, roughly three quarters of which are singletons. This clonotype originated in a woman aged 55-69 years with acute or convalescent COVID-19. The sample was peripheral blood.

For the CDR3, the DNA is TGTGCCAGCAGACAGACAGGTACGCAAGGCACAGATACGCAGTATTTT. Amino acids: CASRQTGTQGTDTQYF. The chain joins TRBV7-2 to TRBJ2-3, with D possibly TRBD1 on 6 matching bases. Trimming removed 6 bases from V and 1 base from J, with 17 bases in between. The CDR3 sequence is 16 residues long. Germline V gene sequence: CDR1 SGHTA, CDR2 FQGNSA.